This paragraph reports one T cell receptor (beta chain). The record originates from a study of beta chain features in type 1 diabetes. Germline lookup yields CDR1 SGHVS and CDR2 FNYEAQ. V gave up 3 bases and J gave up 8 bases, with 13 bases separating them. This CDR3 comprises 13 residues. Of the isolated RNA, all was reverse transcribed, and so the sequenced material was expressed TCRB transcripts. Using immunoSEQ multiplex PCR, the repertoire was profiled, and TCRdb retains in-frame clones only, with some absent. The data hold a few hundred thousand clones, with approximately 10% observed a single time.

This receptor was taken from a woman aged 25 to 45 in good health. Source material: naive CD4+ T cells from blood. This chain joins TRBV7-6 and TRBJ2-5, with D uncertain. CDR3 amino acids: CASSFPQALTQYF. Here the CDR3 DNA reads TGTGCCAGCAGCTTCCCGCAAGCGCTTACCCAGTACTTC.